These T cell receptor beta chains were read from a single sample in a study of blood T cell repertoires in COVID-19. Sequencing used immunoSEQ multiplex PCR; TCRdb keeps in-frame clones, though not all of them. The repertoire includes tens of thousands of clones, about 89% of them detected once, and more than 4.5% sits in the top ten. The sample comprised peripheral blood. The receptors stem from a man in his 60s with COVID-19, enrolled during active disease. CDR3s include the opening cysteine and the closing phenylalanine or tryptophan. Each record gives: V gene, CDR3 protein.

v_call: TRBV11-2; cdr3_aa: CASSLVLLADYNEQFF
v_call: TRBV6-5; cdr3_aa: CASSYSGTESHEQYF
v_call: TRBV7-3; cdr3_aa: CASSTPQGTEAFF
v_call: TRBV3-1/TRBV3-2; cdr3_aa: CASRALVGTSAGSAQYF
v_call: TRBV12-3/TRBV12-4; cdr3_aa: CASSWGTVGYTF
v_call: TRBV18; cdr3_aa: CASSPPSGVGHEQYF
v_call: TRBV29-1; cdr3_aa: CSVGQGGTEAFF
v_call: TRBV6-4; cdr3_aa: CASSERRGENEKLFF
v_call: TRBV9; cdr3_aa: CASSPTAGLAGVTDTQYF
v_call: TRBV11-3; cdr3_aa: CASSNRQGYEKLFF
v_call: TRBV6-5; cdr3_aa: CASSSTSGTFYNEQFF
v_call: TRBV18; cdr3_aa: CASSRMTGGWTEAFF
v_call: TRBV25-1; cdr3_aa: CASSELKDFYNEQFF
v_call: TRBV28; cdr3_aa: CASSLRQLSYGYTF
v_call: TRBV9; cdr3_aa: CASSPSTGTQYF
v_call: TRBV5-1; cdr3_aa: CASSQTWGGQGAYEQFF
v_call: TRBV28; cdr3_aa: CASSPLAGGVPNYGYTF
v_call: TRBV30; cdr3_aa: CAWSRLAYEQYF
v_call: TRBV25-1; cdr3_aa: CASSEYQGEQYYGYTF
v_call: TRBV4-1; cdr3_aa: CASSQDHSGDNEQFF
v_call: TRBV5-6; cdr3_aa: CASSLNRNNEKLFF
v_call: TRBV11-1; cdr3_aa: CASSFGQNEKLFF
v_call: TRBV7-9; cdr3_aa: CASTLGGVLEQFF
v_call: TRBV21-1; cdr3_aa: CASSPGTGVHTGELFF
v_call: TRBV5-1; cdr3_aa: CASSPGQGYTEAFF
v_call: TRBV19; cdr3_aa: CASTPGGGRAITDTQYF
v_call: TRBV28; cdr3_aa: CASSFLGANEKLFF
v_call: TRBV7-9; cdr3_aa: CASSPSRGFETQYF
v_call: TRBV4-3; cdr3_aa: CASGQQGKNTEAFF
v_call: TRBV4-2; cdr3_aa: CASSPRGGLLNTEAFF
v_call: TRBV9; cdr3_aa: CASSVSRASEQFF
v_call: TRBV4-2; cdr3_aa: CASSQDQAGTFYEQYF
v_call: TRBV15; cdr3_aa: CATSTLAGPYNEQFF
v_call: TRBV11-3; cdr3_aa: CASSLDYPGELFF
v_call: TRBV4-1; cdr3_aa: CASSQDHGLAGREQFF
v_call: TRBV30; cdr3_aa: CAWSGTGGDTEAFF
v_call: TRBV6-2/TRBV6-3; cdr3_aa: CASSYKAGEDLNYGYTF
v_call: TRBV7-9; cdr3_aa: CASSLGGGIDEQFF
v_call: TRBV19; cdr3_aa: CASSRRDRDSNQPQHF
v_call: TRBV18; cdr3_aa: CASSLGGEGQYF
v_call: TRBV4-3; cdr3_aa: CASSQDREVNEQFF
v_call: TRBV28; cdr3_aa: CASSVSGITGELFF
v_call: TRBV9; cdr3_aa: CASSVNPAIIGTLYEQFF
v_call: TRBV19; cdr3_aa: CASKEQNSGNTIYF
v_call: TRBV27; cdr3_aa: CASSLSSGQSSYNEQFF
v_call: TRBV5-1; cdr3_aa: CASSFRDRVSEQYF
v_call: TRBV10-3; cdr3_aa: CAISESRGAEQYF
v_call: TRBV19; cdr3_aa: CASSIWQNEAFF
v_call: TRBV11-3; cdr3_aa: CASSLRGLGEKLFF
v_call: TRBV4-1; cdr3_aa: CASSLDRATNEKLFF
v_call: TRBV3-1/TRBV3-2; cdr3_aa: CASSHSLYEQYF